The sequence of this TCR beta chain was determined in a study of cytomegalovirus exposure and HLA in healthy donors. Study results and caveats: In vitro testing confirmed three CMV-associated chains as specific for CMV antigens. Most TCRs appeared rarely, but some public TCRs recurred in many donors. Solely CMV serostatus was available to characterize immune exposure.

Researchers ran the PCR with 60 Vbeta and 13 Jbeta primers. Only in-frame clones appear in the TCRdb table, and some are missing; sequencing was by immunoSEQ multiplex PCR. The table includes under 150,000 clones, around four fifths detected once. V lost 1 base and J 5 bases, leaving 25 bases between the germline ends. This CDR3 comprises 18 residues. Looked up from germline, CDR1 is SGHTS and CDR2 is YDEGEE. Concerning this clone itself: What it recognizes is unknown.

Nominal health characterized the donors when sampled, though unrecorded immune exposures were likely. This rearrangement joins TRBV5-8 to TRBJ2-7, with a tentative D call TRBD1 (7 bases). This sequence was found in a male donor in good health and CMV-seronegative. The sequencing sample was made of PBMCs. CDR3 in DNA: TGTGCCAGCAGCTTGTTAGGTCGATCGACTGCAGGGGGGAACGAGCAGTACTTC. Translated: CASSLLGRSTAGGNEQYF.